This entry features one T cell receptor (beta chain) sequence. This table comes from immunoSEQ multiplex PCR, and its TCRdb copy is limited to in-frame clones, with some not included. The data hold about 8,900 clones, with approximately 91% observed a single time. The record originates from a study of chemoradiotherapy in HPV16-positive cancers. Overall study context: Candidate HPV-specific clones and shared TCR motifs came from a couple of HPV16-positive patients.

Germline-derived CDR1 and CDR2 are MGHRA and YSYEKL. The junction had 8 bases not matched to a gene; V was cut back by 3 bases and J by 4 bases. CDR3 size: 15 residues. The sequencing here drew on blood, taken from a patient who underwent chemoradiotherapy. The rearrangement uses TRBV4-1 and TRBJ1-2; TRBD1 matches at 7 bases. This TCR was sampled from a human donor with HPV-associated anogenital cancer. In nucleotides, the CDR3 is TGCGCCAGCAGCCAGGGAGGGACAGAGAGCTATGGCTACACCTTC. It encodes CASSQGGTESYGYTF.